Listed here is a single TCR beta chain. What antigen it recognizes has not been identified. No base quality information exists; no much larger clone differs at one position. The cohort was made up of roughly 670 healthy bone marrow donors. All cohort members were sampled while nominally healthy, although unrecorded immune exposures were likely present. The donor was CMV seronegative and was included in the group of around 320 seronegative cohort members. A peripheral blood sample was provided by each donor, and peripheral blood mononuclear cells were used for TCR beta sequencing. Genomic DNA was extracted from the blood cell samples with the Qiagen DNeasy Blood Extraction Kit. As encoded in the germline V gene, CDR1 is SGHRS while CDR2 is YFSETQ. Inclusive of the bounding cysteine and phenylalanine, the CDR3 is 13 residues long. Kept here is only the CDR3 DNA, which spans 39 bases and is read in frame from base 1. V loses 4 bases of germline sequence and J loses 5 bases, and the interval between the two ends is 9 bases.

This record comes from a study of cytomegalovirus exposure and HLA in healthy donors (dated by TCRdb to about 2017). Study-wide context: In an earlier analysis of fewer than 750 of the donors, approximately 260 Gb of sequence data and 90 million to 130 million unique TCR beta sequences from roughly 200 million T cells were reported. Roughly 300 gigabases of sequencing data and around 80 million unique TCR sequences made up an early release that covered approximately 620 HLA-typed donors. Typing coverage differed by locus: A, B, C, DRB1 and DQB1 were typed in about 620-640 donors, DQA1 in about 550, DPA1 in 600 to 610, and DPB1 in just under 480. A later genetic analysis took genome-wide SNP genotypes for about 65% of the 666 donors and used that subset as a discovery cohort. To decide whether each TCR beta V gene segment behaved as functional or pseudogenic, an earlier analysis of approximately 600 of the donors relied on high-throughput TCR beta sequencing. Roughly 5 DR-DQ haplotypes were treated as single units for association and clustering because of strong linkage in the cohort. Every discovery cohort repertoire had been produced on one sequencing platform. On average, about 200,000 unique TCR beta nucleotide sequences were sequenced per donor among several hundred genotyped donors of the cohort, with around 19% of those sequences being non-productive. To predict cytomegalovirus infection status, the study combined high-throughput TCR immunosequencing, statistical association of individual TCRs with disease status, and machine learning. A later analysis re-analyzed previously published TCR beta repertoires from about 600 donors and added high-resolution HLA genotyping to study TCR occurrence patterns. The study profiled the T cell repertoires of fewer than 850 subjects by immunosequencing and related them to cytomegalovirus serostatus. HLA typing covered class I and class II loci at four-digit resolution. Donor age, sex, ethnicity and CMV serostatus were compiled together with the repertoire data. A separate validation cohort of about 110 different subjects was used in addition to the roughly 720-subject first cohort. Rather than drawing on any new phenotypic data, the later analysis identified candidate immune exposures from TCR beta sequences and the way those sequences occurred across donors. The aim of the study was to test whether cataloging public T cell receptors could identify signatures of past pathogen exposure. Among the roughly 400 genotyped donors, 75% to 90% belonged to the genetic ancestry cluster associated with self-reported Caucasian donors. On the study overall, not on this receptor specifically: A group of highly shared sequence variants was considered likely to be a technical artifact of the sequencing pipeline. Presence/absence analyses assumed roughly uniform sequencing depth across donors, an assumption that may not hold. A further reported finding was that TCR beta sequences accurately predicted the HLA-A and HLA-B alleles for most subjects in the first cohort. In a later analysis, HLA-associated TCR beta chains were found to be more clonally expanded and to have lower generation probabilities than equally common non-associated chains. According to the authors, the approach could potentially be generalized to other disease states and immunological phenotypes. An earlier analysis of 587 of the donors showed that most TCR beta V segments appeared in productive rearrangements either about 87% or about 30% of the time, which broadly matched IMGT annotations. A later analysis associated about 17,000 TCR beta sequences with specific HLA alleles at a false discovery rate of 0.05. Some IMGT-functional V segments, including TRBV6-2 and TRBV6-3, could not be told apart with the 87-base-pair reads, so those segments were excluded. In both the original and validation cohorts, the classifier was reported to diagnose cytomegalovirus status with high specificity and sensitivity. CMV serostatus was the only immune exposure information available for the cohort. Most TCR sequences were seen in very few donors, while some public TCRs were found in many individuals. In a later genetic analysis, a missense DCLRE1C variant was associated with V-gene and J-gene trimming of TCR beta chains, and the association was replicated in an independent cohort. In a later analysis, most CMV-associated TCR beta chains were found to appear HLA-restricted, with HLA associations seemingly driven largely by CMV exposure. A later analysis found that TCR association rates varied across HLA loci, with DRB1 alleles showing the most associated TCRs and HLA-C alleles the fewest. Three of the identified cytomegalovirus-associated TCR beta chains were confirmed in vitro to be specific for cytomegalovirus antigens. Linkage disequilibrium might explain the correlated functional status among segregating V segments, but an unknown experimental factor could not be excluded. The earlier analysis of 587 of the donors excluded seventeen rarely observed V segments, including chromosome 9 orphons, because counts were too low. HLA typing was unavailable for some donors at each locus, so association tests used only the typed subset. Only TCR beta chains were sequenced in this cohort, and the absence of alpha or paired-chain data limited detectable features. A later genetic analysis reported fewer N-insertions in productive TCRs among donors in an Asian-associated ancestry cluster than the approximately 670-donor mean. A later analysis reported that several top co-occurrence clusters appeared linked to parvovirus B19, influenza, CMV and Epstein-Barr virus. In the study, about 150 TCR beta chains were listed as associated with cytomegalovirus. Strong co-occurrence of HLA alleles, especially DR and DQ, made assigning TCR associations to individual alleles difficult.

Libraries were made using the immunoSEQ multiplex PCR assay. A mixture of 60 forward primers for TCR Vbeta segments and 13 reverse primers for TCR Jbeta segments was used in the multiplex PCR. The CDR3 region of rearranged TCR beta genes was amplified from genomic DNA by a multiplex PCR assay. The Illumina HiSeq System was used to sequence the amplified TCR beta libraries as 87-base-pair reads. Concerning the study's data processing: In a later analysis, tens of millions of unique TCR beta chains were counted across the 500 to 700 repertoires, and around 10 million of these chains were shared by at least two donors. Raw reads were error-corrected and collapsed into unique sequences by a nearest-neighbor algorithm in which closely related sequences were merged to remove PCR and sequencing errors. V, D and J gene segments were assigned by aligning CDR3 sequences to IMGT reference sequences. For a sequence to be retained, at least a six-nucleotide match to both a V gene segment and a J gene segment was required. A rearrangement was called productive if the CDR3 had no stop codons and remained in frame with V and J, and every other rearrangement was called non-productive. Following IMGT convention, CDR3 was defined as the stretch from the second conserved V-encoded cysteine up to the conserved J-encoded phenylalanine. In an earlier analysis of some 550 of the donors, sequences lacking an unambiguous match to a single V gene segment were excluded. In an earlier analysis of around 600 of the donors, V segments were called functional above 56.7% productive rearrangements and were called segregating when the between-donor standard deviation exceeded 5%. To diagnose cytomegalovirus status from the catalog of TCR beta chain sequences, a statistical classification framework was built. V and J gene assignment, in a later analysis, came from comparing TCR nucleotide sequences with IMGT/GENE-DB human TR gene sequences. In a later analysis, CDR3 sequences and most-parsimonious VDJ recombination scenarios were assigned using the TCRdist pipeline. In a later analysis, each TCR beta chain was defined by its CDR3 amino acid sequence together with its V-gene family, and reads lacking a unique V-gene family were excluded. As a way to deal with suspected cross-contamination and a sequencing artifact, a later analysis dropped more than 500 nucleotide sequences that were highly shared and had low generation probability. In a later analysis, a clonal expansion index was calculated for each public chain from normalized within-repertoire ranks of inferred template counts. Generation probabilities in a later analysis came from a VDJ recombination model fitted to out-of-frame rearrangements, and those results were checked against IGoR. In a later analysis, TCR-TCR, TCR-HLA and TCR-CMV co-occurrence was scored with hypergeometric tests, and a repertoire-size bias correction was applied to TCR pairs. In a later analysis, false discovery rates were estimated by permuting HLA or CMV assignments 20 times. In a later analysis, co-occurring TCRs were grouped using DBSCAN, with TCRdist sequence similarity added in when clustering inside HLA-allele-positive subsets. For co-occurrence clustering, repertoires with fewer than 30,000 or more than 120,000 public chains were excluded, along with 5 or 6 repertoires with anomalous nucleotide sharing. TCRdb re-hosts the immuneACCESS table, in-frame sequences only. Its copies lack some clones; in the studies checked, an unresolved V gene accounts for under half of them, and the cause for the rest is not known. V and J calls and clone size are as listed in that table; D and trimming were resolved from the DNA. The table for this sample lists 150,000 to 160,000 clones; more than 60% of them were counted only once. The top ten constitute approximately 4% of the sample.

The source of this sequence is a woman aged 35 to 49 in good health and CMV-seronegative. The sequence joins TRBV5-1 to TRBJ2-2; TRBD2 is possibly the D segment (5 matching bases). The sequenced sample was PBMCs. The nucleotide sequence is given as TGCGCCAGCAGCGTCGGGATAACCGGGGAGCTGTTTTTT. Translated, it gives CASSVGITGELFF.